Presented here are 19 T cell receptor beta chains from one specimen sequenced in a study of technical replicates of blood from four donors. Clones were sequenced by immunoSEQ multiplex PCR, and TCRdb holds only the in-frame ones, with some missing. The repertoire holds about 89,000 clones, with 94% as singletons. The sample taken for sequencing was T cells isolated from PBMCs. The receptors here all came from a human donor in good health.

The rearrangement links TRBV13 to TRBJ1-1; D not certain. V was trimmed by 6 bases and J by 4 bases, leaving 9 bases between them. Germline V gives CDR1 PRHDT, CDR2 FYEKMQ (reference sequence). The CDR3 consists of 12 residues. As DNA, the CDR3 is TGTGCCAGCAGACCGGGAACCACTGAAGCTTTCTTT. Encoded protein: CASRPGTTEAFF.

V usage is TRBV13 and J usage is TRBJ1-1, with TRBD1 identical over 7 bases. J lost 7 bases, V lost 0 bases, and 2 bases had no gene match. CDR1 PRHDT and CDR2 FYEKMQ come from the germline V gene (reference sequence). The CDR3 is made up of 13 amino acids. As DNA, the CDR3 is TGTGCCAGCAGCTTAGGGGGACAGAATGAAGCTTTCTTT. Its protein is CASSLGGQNEAFF.

V usage is TRBV4-1 and J usage is TRBJ2-2; 14 bases are shared with TRBD2. After removal of 4 bases from V and 5 bases from J, the junction contained 21 bases not matched to a gene. Germline CDR1 reads MGHRA; CDR2 reads YSYEKL. This CDR3 has 22 amino acids. The CDR3 DNA reads as TGCGCCAGCAGCCGTCACAGCAGACTAGCGGGAGGGCCGGGGGTACGGACCGGGGAGCTGTTTTTT. It translates to CASSRHSRLAGGPGVRTGELFF.

The gene calls are TRBV19 and TRBJ2-7; 7 bases map to TRBD1. J was trimmed by 5 bases and V by 5 bases; bases with no gene match: 3. The CDR3 loop spans 12 amino acids. Germline CDR1 reads LNHDA; CDR2 reads SQIVND (reference sequence). DNA of the CDR3: TGTGCCAGTAGTCGACAGGGTAACGAGCAGTACTTC. Its translation: CASSRQGNEQYF.

This sequence joins TRBV5-1 and TRBJ2-1; 7 nucleotides agree with TRBD2. The trim removed 0 bases at V and 0 bases at J, leaving 3 bases unmatched. This CDR3 contains 16 residues. Germline loops: CDR1 SGHRS, CDR2 YFSETQ. CDR3 protein: CASSLGGRGSYNEQFF. The CDR3 bases are TGCGCCAGCAGCTTGGGCGGGAGAGGCTCCTACAATGAGCAGTTCTTC.

The count of this clone is one. For the CDR3, the DNA is TGTGCCAGCAGTCCTTTATTGGAGCAGTACTTC. Translated, it gives CASSPLLEQYF. The chain couples TRBV2 to TRBJ2-7; D is unresolved. V dropped 5 bases and J dropped 7 bases, with 9 bases sitting between them. The length of the CDR3 is 11 residues. CDR1 SNHLY and CDR2 FYNNEI come from the germline V gene.

The table lists this clone with a count of one. The V and J genes are TRBV7-9 and TRBJ2-2, with a tentative D call TRBD1 (5 bases). The CDR3 totals 17 residues. Trimming left V 5 bases short and J 0 bases short, with 16 bases between. CDR1 SEHNR and CDR2 FQNEAQ come from the germline V gene (reference sequence). The CDR3 DNA reads as TGTGCCAGCAGCCCGAGGTGGGGCGGTTCGAACACCGGGGAGCTGTTTTTT. It specifies CASSPRWGGSNTGELFF.

This chain links TRBV25-1 with TRBJ2-2; tentatively, D is TRBD1 (6 bases). The CDR3 is 14 amino acids. Germline values: CDR1 MGHDK, CDR2 SYGVNS. V was trimmed by 4 bases and J by 7 bases, leaving 13 bases between them. The CDR3 here is CASSVNRVSGELFF. The CDR3 bases are TGTGCCAGCAGTGTTAACAGGGTCAGCGGGGAGCTGTTTTTT.

The chain recombines TRBV7-9 with TRBJ2-7; D uncertain. The V end lost 8 bases, the J end lost 5 bases, and 13 bases lay between the germline ends. Germline V gene lookup returns CDR1 SEHNR and CDR2 FQNEAQ (reference sequence). This CDR3 is 12 amino acids long. DNA for the CDR3: TGTGCCAGCTCCGTCTCTAGGAACGAGCAGTACTTC. Its translation: CASSVSRNEQYF.

This chain joins TRBV9 and TRBJ2-5; D perhaps matches TRBD1 (5 bases). CDR1 SGDLS and CDR2 YYNGEE come from the germline V gene. The CDR3 is 15 amino acids. V lost 3 bases and J 5 bases, leaving 17 bases between the germline ends. CDR3 residues: CASSATQGEWETQYF. In DNA form, the CDR3 reads TGTGCCAGCAGCGCAACCCAAGGGGAATGGGAGACCCAGTACTTC. The whole variable domain, filled in from reference TRBV9 and TRBJ2-5, reads DSGVTQTPKHLITATGQRVTLRCSPRSGDLSVYWYQQSLDQGLQFLIQYYNGEERAKGNILERFSAQQFPDLHSELNLSSLELGDSALYFCASSATQGEWETQYFGPGTRLLVL.

The V gene is TRBV9, the J gene TRBJ2-7, with D possibly being TRBD1 (6 bases). CDR1 SGDLS and CDR2 YYNGEE come from the germline V gene. V was shortened by 5 bases and J by 4 bases, with 22 bases between the two germline ends. The CDR3 has 16 residues. As DNA, the CDR3 is TGTGCCAGCAGTGGGAACCAGGGACAAAGCCCGTACGAGCAGTACTTC. The encoded protein is CASSGNQGQSPYEQYF.

This chain joins TRBV5-6 and TRBJ2-5; 7 bases line up with TRBD1. This CDR3 spans 15 amino acids. Germline-derived CDR1 and CDR2 are SGHDT and YYEEEE. J lost 3 bases, V lost 6 bases, and 11 bases had no gene match. In DNA, the CDR3 is TGTGCCAGCATCTTCAGAGTGACAGGGAAAGAGACCCAGTACTTC. This gives the protein CASIFRVTGKETQYF.

The chain carries TRBV1 and TRBJ1-2; the table's D call, TRBD1, has no DNA check behind it. TRBV1 is tagged as a pseudogene. The CDR3 has 15 amino acids. CDR3 DNA: TGCACCAGCAGCCAAGATGGTGCAGGGAACTATGGCTACACCTTC. It translates to CTSSQDGAGNYGYTF.

V usage is TRBV11-3 and J usage is TRBJ2-1; 10 nucleotides match TRBD2. CDR1 is SGHNT and CDR2 is YENEEA in the germline V gene. Trimming cost V 1 base and J 6 bases; bases outside gene matches: 3. The CDR3 is 15 residues long. CDR3 residues: CASSLVGTSANEQFF. In nucleotides, the CDR3 is TGTGCCAGCAGCTTAGTGGGGACTAGCGCCAATGAGCAGTTCTTC.

The table lists this clone with a count of one. This sequence joins TRBV11-2 and TRBJ1-4, with TRBD1 matching over 10 bases. The CDR3 has 14 amino acids. V lost 4 bases, J lost 8 bases, and 4 bases stayed unmatched. The germline V gene encodes CDR1 SGHAT and CDR2 FQNNGV. CDR3 sequence reads: CASSSGTGDEKLFF. The CDR3 nucleotides read TGTGCCAGCAGCTCCGGGACAGGGGACGAAAAACTGTTTTTT.

The gene calls are TRBV6-5 and TRBJ2-7, with 9 bases that match TRBD2. V shed 0 bases and J 2 bases; nucleotides not matched to a gene: 5. Germline CDR1 and CDR2: MNHEY and SVGAGI. The length of the CDR3 is 16 residues. The CDR3 protein is CASSYSATSGTYEQYF. The CDR3 DNA follows: TGTGCCAGCAGTTACTCGGCGACTAGCGGAACCTACGAGCAGTACTTC.

The chain couples TRBV18 to TRBJ1-4; D might be TRBD1 (5 bases). Trimming stripped 3 bases from V and 8 bases from J, with 13 bases between. The germline CDR1 and CDR2 sequences are KGHSH and LQKENI. The CDR3 loop spans 14 amino acids. CDR3 loop: CASSPDSFREKLFF. The CDR3 coding sequence is TGTGCCAGCTCACCCGACAGTTTTAGGGAAAAACTGTTTTTT.

V usage is TRBV5-1 and J usage is TRBJ2-3; 12 bases match TRBD1. Germline CDR1 is SGHRS and CDR2 is YFSETQ. The CDR3 runs to 16 residues. The trim removed 3 bases at V and 9 bases at J, leaving 11 bases unmatched. Written as DNA, the CDR3 is TGCGCCAGCAGCTCGGACGGGACAGGGGGCAGGAGAACGCAGTATTTT. As protein: CASSSDGTGGRRTQYF. The variable domain in full, with the rest retrieved from reference TRBV5-1 and TRBJ2-3, is KAGVTQTPRYLIKTRGQQVTLSCSPISGHRSVSWYQQTPGQGLQFLFEYFSETQRNKGNFPGRFSGRQFSNSRSEMNVSTLELGDSALYLCASSSDGTGGRRTQYFGPGTRLTVL.

This chain joins TRBV19 and TRBJ2-7; 8 positions agree with TRBD2. Germline CDR1 reads LNHDA; CDR2 reads SQIVND (reference sequence). CDR3 size: 15 residues. Trimming took 1 base from V and 3 from J; bases not matched to a gene: 5. CDR3 bases: TGTGCCAGTAGTATAGCTAGCGGGTATAGCTACGAGCAGTACTTC. Its translation: CASSIASGYSYEQYF.